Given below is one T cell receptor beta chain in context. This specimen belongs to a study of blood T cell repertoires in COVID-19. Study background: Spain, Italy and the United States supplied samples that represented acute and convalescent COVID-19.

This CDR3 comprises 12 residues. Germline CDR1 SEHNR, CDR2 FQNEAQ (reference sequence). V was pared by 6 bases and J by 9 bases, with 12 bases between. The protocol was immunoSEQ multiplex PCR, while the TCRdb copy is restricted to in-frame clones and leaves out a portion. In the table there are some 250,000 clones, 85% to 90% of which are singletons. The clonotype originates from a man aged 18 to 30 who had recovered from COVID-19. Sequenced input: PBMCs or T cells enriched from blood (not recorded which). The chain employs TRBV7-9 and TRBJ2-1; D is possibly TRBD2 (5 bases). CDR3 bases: TGTGCCAGCAGTTTCGTCGCGGGTGAGCAGTTCTTC. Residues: CASSFVAGEQFF.